The rows below give T cell receptor beta chains drawn from one sample of a study of Ad26.COV2.S vaccination and SARS-CoV-2 variants. Clones were read by immunoSEQ multiplex PCR, and TCRdb kept only the in-frame ones, dropping some. The data hold some 240,000 clones, with roughly nine tenths observed a single time. The material was peripheral blood, obtained in a trial of Ad26.COV2.S vaccine versus placebo. All receptors derive from a person aged 18-65 years who received the Ad26.COV2.S COVID-19 vaccine or a placebo. The CDR3 runs from the conserved cysteine through the conserved F or W. Each record gives: clone size, V gene, D gene, J gene, CDR3 protein, CDR3 DNA. A D gene is named only where the DNA matches it firmly. Expanded clones get a size class; other rows say once, few or many, or leave the size out.

clone size: NA
V gene: TRBV25-1
D gene: NA
J gene: TRBJ2-5
CDR3 protein: CASSGPGRRETQYF
CDR3 DNA: TGTGCCAGCAGTGGCCCGGGGAGGCGAGAGACCCAGTACTTC

clone size: NA
V gene: TRBV27
D gene: NA
J gene: TRBJ2-2
CDR3 protein: CASSFLTKLAGELFF
CDR3 DNA: TGTGCCAGCAGTTTCTTGACTAAACTGGCCGGGGAGCTGTTTTTT

clone size: NA
V gene: TRBV10-3
D gene: NA
J gene: TRBJ1-1
CDR3 protein: CAISELAQTGHTGAEAFF
CDR3 DNA: TGTGCCATCAGTGAGCTCGCCCAAACTGGACACACCGGGGCTGAAGCTTTCTTT

clone size: NA
V gene: TRBV5-4
D gene: TRBD2
J gene: TRBJ2-5
CDR3 protein: CASSLDPSGTQETQYF
CDR3 DNA: TGTGCCAGCAGCTTGGATCCTAGCGGGACTCAAGAGACCCAGTACTTC

clone size: NA
V gene: TRBV25-1
D gene: NA
J gene: TRBJ2-1
CDR3 protein: CASTDQGSYNEQFF
CDR3 DNA: TGTGCCAGCACCGACCAAGGTTCCTACAATGAGCAGTTCTTC

clone size: few
V gene: TRBV25-1
D gene: TRBD1
J gene: TRBJ2-3
CDR3 protein: CASSERQGLDTQYF
CDR3 DNA: TGTGCCAGCAGTGAACGACAGGGTCTAGATACGCAGTATTTT

clone size: once
V gene: TRBV2
D gene: NA
J gene: TRBJ1-4
CDR3 protein: CASSKSRSNEKLFF
CDR3 DNA: TGTGCCAGCAGTAAAAGTCGTAGTAATGAAAAACTGTTTTTT

clone size: NA
V gene: TRBV7-2
D gene: TRBD1
J gene: TRBJ2-2
CDR3 protein: CASSSRQGYTGELFF
CDR3 DNA: TGTGCCAGCAGCTCCAGACAGGGTTATACCGGGGAGCTGTTTTTT

clone size: NA
V gene: TRBV7-2
D gene: NA
J gene: TRBJ2-5
CDR3 protein: CASRGGAGETQYF
CDR3 DNA: TGTGCCAGCAGAGGGGGGGCAGGGGAGACCCAGTACTTC

clone size: NA
V gene: TRBV4-1
D gene: TRBD1
J gene: TRBJ1-1
CDR3 protein: CASSQAGQGAKAEAFF
CDR3 DNA: TGCGCCAGCAGCCAAGCCGGACAGGGGGCGAAGGCTGAAGCTTTCTTT

clone size: NA
V gene: TRBV19
D gene: NA
J gene: TRBJ1-5
CDR3 protein: CASSHREPHQPQHF
CDR3 DNA: TGTGCCAGTAGCCACCGTGAGCCCCATCAGCCCCAGCATTTT

clone size: NA
V gene: TRBV3-1/TRBV3-2
D gene: NA
J gene: TRBJ2-1
CDR3 protein: CASSLRTGPEQFF
CDR3 DNA: TGTGCCAGCAGTCTCCGTACGGGACCTGAGCAGTTCTTC

clone size: NA
V gene: TRBV3-1/TRBV3-2
D gene: NA
J gene: TRBJ2-1
CDR3 protein: CASSQAGQQFF
CDR3 DNA: TGTGCCAGCAGCCAGGCTGGTCAGCAGTTCTTC

clone size: NA
V gene: TRBV9
D gene: NA
J gene: TRBJ2-3
CDR3 protein: CASSRYTDTQYF
CDR3 DNA: TGTGCCAGCAGCCGATACACAGATACGCAGTATTTT

clone size: NA
V gene: TRBV9
D gene: NA
J gene: TRBJ1-4
CDR3 protein: CASSVSSGYEKLFF
CDR3 DNA: TGTGCCAGCAGCGTATCAAGCGGTTATGAAAAACTGTTTTTT

clone size: NA
V gene: TRBV7-3
D gene: NA
J gene: TRBJ2-3
CDR3 protein: CASSLDRTDTQYF
CDR3 DNA: TGTGCCAGCAGCCTGGACCGCACAGATACGCAGTATTTT

clone size: NA
V gene: TRBV6-2/TRBV6-3
D gene: TRBD2
J gene: TRBJ2-5
CDR3 protein: CASSPTSGRVVGWAQYF
CDR3 DNA: TGTGCCAGCAGTCCGACTAGCGGGAGGGTCGTCGGGTGGGCCCAGTACTTC

clone size: NA
V gene: TRBV19
D gene: NA
J gene: TRBJ1-5
CDR3 protein: CASSIWDHSNQPQHF
CDR3 DNA: TGTGCCAGTAGTATCTGGGATCATAGCAATCAGCCCCAGCATTTT

clone size: few
V gene: TRBV15
D gene: NA
J gene: TRBJ2-3
CDR3 protein: CATRLTDTQYF
CDR3 DNA: TGTGCCACCCGCTTAACGGATACGCAGTATTTT

clone size: NA
V gene: TRBV9
D gene: TRBD2
J gene: TRBJ2-1
CDR3 protein: CASSSRTSPKGNEQFF
CDR3 DNA: TGTGCCAGCAGCTCTCGGACTAGCCCTAAGGGCAATGAGCAGTTCTTC

clone size: few
V gene: TRBV4-1
D gene: NA
J gene: TRBJ1-5
CDR3 protein: CASSQDPWPLNQPQHF
CDR3 DNA: TGCGCCAGCAGCCAAGATCCCTGGCCACTCAATCAGCCCCAGCATTTT

clone size: NA
V gene: TRBV5-1
D gene: TRBD1
J gene: TRBJ1-1
CDR3 protein: CASSRAGQAEAFF
CDR3 DNA: TGCGCCAGCAGCAGGGCGGGACAGGCTGAAGCTTTCTTT

clone size: NA
V gene: TRBV5-1
D gene: NA
J gene: TRBJ1-1
CDR3 protein: CASNRDTPVGAFF
CDR3 DNA: TGCGCCAGCAACAGGGACACTCCGGTCGGAGCTTTCTTT

clone size: NA
V gene: TRBV4-1
D gene: NA
J gene: TRBJ2-7
CDR3 protein: CASSHRFQSSYEQYF
CDR3 DNA: TGCGCCAGCAGCCACCGGTTTCAAAGCTCCTACGAGCAGTACTTC

clone size: NA
V gene: TRBV27
D gene: NA
J gene: TRBJ1-5
CDR3 protein: CASSHGGAQPQHF
CDR3 DNA: TGTGCCAGCAGTCACGGAGGAGCACAGCCCCAGCATTTT

clone size: NA
V gene: TRBV4-3
D gene: TRBD1
J gene: TRBJ1-1
CDR3 protein: CASSQERDGQGAIEAFF
CDR3 DNA: TGCGCCAGCAGCCAAGAGCGGGACGGCCAGGGGGCGATTGAAGCTTTCTTT

clone size: NA
V gene: TRBV5-1
D gene: NA
J gene: TRBJ2-1
CDR3 protein: CASSGEVNEQFF
CDR3 DNA: TGCGCCAGCAGCGGGGAGGTTAATGAGCAGTTCTTC

clone size: NA
V gene: TRBV21-1
D gene: NA
J gene: TRBJ2-5
CDR3 protein: CASSRPSRGPMETQYF
CDR3 DNA: TGTGCCAGCAGCAGGCCATCGCGGGGGCCGATGGAGACCCAGTACTTC

clone size: NA
V gene: TRBV7-2
D gene: TRBD2
J gene: TRBJ2-2
CDR3 protein: CASSLVGLAVNTGELFF
CDR3 DNA: TGTGCCAGCAGCTTAGTCGGTCTAGCGGTGAACACCGGGGAGCTGTTTTTT

clone size: NA
V gene: TRBV6-5
D gene: TRBD2
J gene: TRBJ2-1
CDR3 protein: CASTERGDYYNEQFF
CDR3 DNA: TGTGCCAGCACCGAACGGGGGGATTACTACAATGAGCAGTTCTTC

clone size: NA
V gene: TRBV2
D gene: TRBD1
J gene: TRBJ1-5
CDR3 protein: CASSPGQRRPQHF
CDR3 DNA: TGTGCCAGCAGTCCGGGACAGCGAAGGCCCCAGCATTTT

clone size: NA
V gene: TRBV4-1
D gene: NA
J gene: TRBJ2-5
CDR3 protein: CASSRGQDYLGRYQETQYF
CDR3 DNA: TGCGCCAGCAGCCGCGGACAGGACTATCTTGGACGGTACCAAGAGACCCAGTACTTC

clone size: NA
V gene: TRBV10-3
D gene: NA
J gene: TRBJ2-7
CDR3 protein: CAISEWGVSYEQYF
CDR3 DNA: TGTGCCATCAGTGAGTGGGGTGTCTCCTACGAGCAGTACTTC

clone size: NA
V gene: TRBV6-5
D gene: NA
J gene: TRBJ1-1
CDR3 protein: CASSYRGAYEAFF
CDR3 DNA: TGTGCCAGCAGTTACCGGGGGGCCTATGAAGCTTTCTTT

clone size: NA
V gene: TRBV11-2
D gene: NA
J gene: TRBJ2-2
CDR3 protein: CASSLNSLTGELFF
CDR3 DNA: TGTGCCAGCAGCTTGAATAGTTTAACCGGGGAGCTGTTTTTT

clone size: NA
V gene: TRBV18
D gene: NA
J gene: TRBJ1-1
CDR3 protein: CASSLQQRAGGGTEAFF
CDR3 DNA: TGTGCCAGCTCACTACAACAGAGAGCCGGCGGGGGCACTGAAGCTTTCTTT

clone size: NA
V gene: TRBV10-3
D gene: NA
J gene: TRBJ2-2
CDR3 protein: CAIADTGTTGELFF
CDR3 DNA: TGTGCCATCGCGGATACAGGGACCACCGGGGAGCTGTTTTTT

clone size: few
V gene: TRBV5-4
D gene: TRBD1
J gene: TRBJ1-2
CDR3 protein: CASSTRTGANYGYTF
CDR3 DNA: TGTGCCAGCAGCACCCGGACAGGGGCCAACTATGGCTACACCTTC

clone size: NA
V gene: TRBV4-1
D gene: TRBD2
J gene: TRBJ2-7
CDR3 protein: CASSLVSGTSAYEQYF
CDR3 DNA: TGCGCCAGCAGCCTCGTCTCCGGGACTAGCGCTTACGAGCAGTACTTC

clone size: NA
V gene: TRBV6-5
D gene: NA
J gene: TRBJ1-1
CDR3 protein: CASSFDSPGGTEAFF
CDR3 DNA: TGTGCCAGCAGTTTCGACTCCCCCGGAGGGACTGAAGCTTTCTTT

clone size: NA
V gene: TRBV29-1
D gene: NA
J gene: TRBJ2-3
CDR3 protein: CSVVPGGGSTDTQYF
CDR3 DNA: TGCAGCGTTGTCCCAGGGGGAGGTAGCACAGATACGCAGTATTTT